This section outlines one TCR beta chain sequence together with its context. Its antigen remains undetermined. Base qualities are not provided; no much larger clone lies one nucleotide away. The record originates from a study of blood T cell repertoires in COVID-19 (dated by TCRdb to about 2020). Study-level background: The collaborator samples originated in the United States, Italy and Spain and spanned the acute and convalescent phases of COVID-19. The prospective study material was composed of cDNA or gDNA derived from T cells, B-cell-depleted T cells, or PBMCs. Deeply sampled blood TCRbeta repertoires from subjects exposed to, actively infected with, or recovered from COVID-19 were included in the dataset. The repertoires were released in a freely available public database meant as a resource for research on the immune response to SARS-CoV-2. Samples were obtained from the ongoing ImmuneRACE study (first 160 participants) and from 950 to 1,500 subjects provided by 6 global collaborators. Sample metadata almost always included a de-identified subject ID, COVID-19 status, age in years and sex. HLA class I and class II types, where available, came from metadata supplied by the sample provider rather than from assay-based typing. General conclusions and limits of the study: The amount of clinical and demographic metadata varied by source and participant and was provided uncurated.

Each collaborating institution followed its own protocols to collect whole blood in K2EDTA tubes. Collaborator samples were shipped for TCRbeta analysis as frozen whole blood, isolated PBMCs, or DNA extracted from either sample type. TCRbeta CDR3 regions were amplified from genomic DNA using the immunoSEQ Assay, a bias-controlled multiplex PCR. Under the source paper's analysis protocol: The number of nucleated cells in each sample was estimated by amplification of reference gene primers within the assay. To quantify the absolute abundance of each unique TCRbeta CDR3 rearrangement, sequence reads were collapsed and filtered. For each sample, productive Simpson clonality was calculated as the square root of Simpson's diversity index across productive rearrangements. TCRdb mirrors the immuneACCESS table, restricted to in-frame sequences. Some clones are absent from its copies; in checked studies, under half trace to an unresolved V gene, and the reason for the others is unknown. That table gives V, J and clone size, and the DNA gave D and trimming. Counted in this sample were about 40,000 clones; 89% of them appeared once. The ten largest clonotypes hold about 0.4% of the sample.

CDR1 SGHRS and CDR2 YFSETQ were looked up in the germline V gene. The CDR3 measures 14 amino acids from cysteine to phenylalanine. The read is trimmed to its CDR3 DNA, 42 bases read in frame from base 1. A distance of 11 bases separates the germline ends of V and J, which lose 0 bases and 4 bases respectively. Sequencing was done on a sample of peripheral blood. The chain joins TRBV5-1 to TRBJ2-7; the D gene is unclear. The clonotype comes from a human donor in a cohort sampled during active COVID-19. The bases are TGCGCCAGCAGCTTGGATATGAGTTATTACGAGCAGTACTTC. Its coded protein is CASSLDMSYYEQYF.